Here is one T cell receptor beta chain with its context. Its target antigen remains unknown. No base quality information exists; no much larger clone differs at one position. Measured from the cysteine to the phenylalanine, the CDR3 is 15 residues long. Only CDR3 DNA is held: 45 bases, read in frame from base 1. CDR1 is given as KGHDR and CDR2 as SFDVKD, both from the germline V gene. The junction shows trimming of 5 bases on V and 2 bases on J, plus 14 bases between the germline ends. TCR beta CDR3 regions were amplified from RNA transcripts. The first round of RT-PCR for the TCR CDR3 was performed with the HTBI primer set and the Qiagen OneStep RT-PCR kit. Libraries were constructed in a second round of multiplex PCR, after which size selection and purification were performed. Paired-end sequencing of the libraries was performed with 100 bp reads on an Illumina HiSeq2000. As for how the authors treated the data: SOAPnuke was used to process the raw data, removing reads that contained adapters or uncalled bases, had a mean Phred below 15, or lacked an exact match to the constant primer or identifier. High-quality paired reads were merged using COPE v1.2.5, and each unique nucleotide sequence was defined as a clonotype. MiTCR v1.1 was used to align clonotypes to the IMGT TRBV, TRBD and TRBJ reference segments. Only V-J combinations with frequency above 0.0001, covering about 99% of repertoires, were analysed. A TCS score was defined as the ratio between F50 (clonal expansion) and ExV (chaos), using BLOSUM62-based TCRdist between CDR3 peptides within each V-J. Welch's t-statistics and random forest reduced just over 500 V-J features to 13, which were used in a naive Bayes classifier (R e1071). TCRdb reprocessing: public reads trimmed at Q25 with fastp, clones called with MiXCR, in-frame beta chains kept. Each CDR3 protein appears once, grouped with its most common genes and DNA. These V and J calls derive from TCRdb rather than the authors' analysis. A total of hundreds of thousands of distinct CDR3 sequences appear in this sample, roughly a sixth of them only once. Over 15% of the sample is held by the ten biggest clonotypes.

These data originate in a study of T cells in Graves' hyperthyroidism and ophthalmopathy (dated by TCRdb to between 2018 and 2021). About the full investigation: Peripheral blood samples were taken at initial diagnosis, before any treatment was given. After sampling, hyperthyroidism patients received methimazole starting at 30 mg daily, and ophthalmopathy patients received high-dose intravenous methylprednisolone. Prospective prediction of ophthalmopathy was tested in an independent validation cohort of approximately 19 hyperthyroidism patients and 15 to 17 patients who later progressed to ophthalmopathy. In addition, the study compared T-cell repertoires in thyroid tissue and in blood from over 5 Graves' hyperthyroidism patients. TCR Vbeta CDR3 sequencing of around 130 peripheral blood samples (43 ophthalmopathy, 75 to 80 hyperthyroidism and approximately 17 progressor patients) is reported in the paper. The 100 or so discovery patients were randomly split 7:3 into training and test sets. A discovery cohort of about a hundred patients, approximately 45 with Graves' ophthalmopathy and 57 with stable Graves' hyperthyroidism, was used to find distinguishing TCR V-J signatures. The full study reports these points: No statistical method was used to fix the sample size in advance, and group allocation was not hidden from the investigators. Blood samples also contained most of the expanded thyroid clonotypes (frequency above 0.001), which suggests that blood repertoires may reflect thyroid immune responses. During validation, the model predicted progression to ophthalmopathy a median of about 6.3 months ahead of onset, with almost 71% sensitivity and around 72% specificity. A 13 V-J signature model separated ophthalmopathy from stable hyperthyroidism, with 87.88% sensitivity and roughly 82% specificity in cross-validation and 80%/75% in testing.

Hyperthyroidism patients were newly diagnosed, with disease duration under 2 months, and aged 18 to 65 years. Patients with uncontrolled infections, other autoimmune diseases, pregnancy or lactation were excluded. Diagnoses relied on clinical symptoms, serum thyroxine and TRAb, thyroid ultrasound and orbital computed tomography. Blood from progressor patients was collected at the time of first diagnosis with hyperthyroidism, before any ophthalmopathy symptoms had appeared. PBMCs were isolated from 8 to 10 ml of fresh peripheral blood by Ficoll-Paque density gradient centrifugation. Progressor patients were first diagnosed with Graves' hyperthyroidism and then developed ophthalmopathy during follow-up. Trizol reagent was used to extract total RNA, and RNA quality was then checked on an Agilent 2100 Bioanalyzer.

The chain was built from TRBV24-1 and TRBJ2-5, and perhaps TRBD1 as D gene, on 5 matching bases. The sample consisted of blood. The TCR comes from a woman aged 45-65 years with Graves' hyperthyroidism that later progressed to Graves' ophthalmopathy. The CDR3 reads CATSAPLGQQETQYF. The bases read TGTGCCACCAGTGCCCCGCTGGGGCAGCAAGAGACCCAGTACTTC.